This entry lists 32 T cell receptor beta chains sequenced from one sample in a study of T cell responses to AZD1222 COVID-19 vaccine (dated by TCRdb to the early 2020s). Preparation of the library involved the immunoSEQ multiplex PCR assay. The immuneACCESS repertoire file appears here via TCRdb, limited to in-frame rearrangements. These files lack a portion of the clones; in checked studies, under half of the deficit traces to unresolved V genes, and the cause of the others is not known. Across this sample there are over 85,000 clones, with approximately 90% seen only once. The ten biggest clones cover 1.6% of the sample. The label giving this sample's time point can be read as: baseline before first vaccination. The sample in question was peripheral blood, obtained on day 0 of AZD1222 vaccination. The receptors come from an adult in good health.

V is TRBV18 and J is TRBJ1-2, with D possibly being TRBD1 (5 bases). Trimming removed 3 bases at V and 7 bases at J, with 9 bases between. This CDR3 spans 12 amino acids. The germline V gene has CDR1 KGHSH and CDR2 LQKENI. Here the CDR3 DNA reads TGTGCCAGCTCACCCAGGGAAGGTGGCTACACCTTC. This codes for CASSPREGGYTF.

The CDR3 here is CASRQAYGYTF. CDR3 DNA: TGCGCCAGCAGACAGGCCTATGGCTACACCTTC. The V call is TRBV5-1, the J call TRBJ1-2; perhaps TRBD1 as D (5 bases). Trimming removed 5 bases from V and 4 bases from J, with 6 bases in between. The CDR3 has 11 residues. CDR1 SGHRS and CDR2 YFSETQ come from the germline V gene.

V is TRBV2 and J is TRBJ1-5, with a weak D call TRBD1 (6 bases). V dropped 7 bases and J dropped 7 bases, with 17 bases sitting between them. The germline CDR1 and CDR2 sequences are SNHLY and FYNNEI. The CDR3 consists of 14 residues. CDR3 in DNA: TGTGCCAGCACCGAAGGGGGATGGGGCCAGCCCCAGCATTTT. Its translation: CASTEGGWGQPQHF.

The chain combines TRBV9 with TRBJ2-7, with D possibly matching TRBD1 (6 bases). Germline CDR1 SGDLS, CDR2 YYNGEE. There are 15 residues in the CDR3. The V end was cut by 2 bases, the J end by 5 bases, with 17 bases between. Here the CDR3 DNA reads TGTGCCAGCAGCGTTGGGGGAACAGGGTCCCACGAGCAGTACTTC. Protein sequence: CASSVGGTGSHEQYF.

The chain uses TRBV5-5 and TRBJ1-2, with 8 bases that match TRBD1. V was clipped by 4 bases and J by 4 bases; unmatched bases: 6. The CDR3 has 14 residues. Germline V lookup: CDR1 SGHKS, CDR2 YYEKEE (reference sequence). Written as DNA, the CDR3 is TGTGCCAGCAGCCGAGGGACAGGCCTCTATGGCTACACCTTC. Protein: CASSRGTGLYGYTF.

This chain connects TRBV7-9 to TRBJ2-2, with unresolved D. The CDR3 consists of 15 residues. V gave up 4 bases and J gave up 5 bases, with 14 bases separating them. The germline gives CDR1 SEHNR, CDR2 FQNEAQ (reference sequence). The CDR3 here is CASSYDSTRTGELFF. CDR3 coding DNA: TGTGCCAGCAGCTACGACTCCACGAGGACCGGGGAGCTGTTTTTT.

The J gene is TRBJ2-5, the V gene TRBV24-1, with D uncertain. Germline V gives CDR1 KGHDR, CDR2 SFDVKD. With 5 bases removed from V and 5 bases from J, the gap between germline ends came to 11 bases. The CDR3 sequence is 13 residues long. DNA of the CDR3: TGTGCCACCAGTGGTCTCGAGGTGGAGACCCAGTACTTC. Translating gives CATSGLEVETQYF.

This sequence joins TRBV3-1 (or the pseudogene TRBV3-2) and TRBJ1-2; no firm D call. Trimming took 1 base from V and 4 from J, leaving 7 bases between them. Germline V CDR1 and CDR2: LGHDT, YNNKEL (reference sequence). This CDR3 has 13 amino acids. The DNA of the CDR3 is TGTGCCAGCAGCCAAGGGCAGTTCTATGGCTACACCTTC. Protein sequence: CASSQGQFYGYTF.

The chain employs TRBV27 and TRBJ1-1, with no clear D. CDR3 length equals 11 residues. V dropped 8 bases and J dropped 3 bases, with 7 bases sitting between them. Germline V gene data show CDR1 as MNHEY and CDR2 as SMNVEV (reference sequence). The DNA for the CDR3 is TGTGCCAGCCGTCGGGACACTGAAGCTTTCTTT. Its translation is CASRRDTEAFF.

The chain employs TRBV7-2 and TRBJ2-7, with 8 nucleotides matching TRBD1. This CDR3 is 15 amino acids long. J gave up 0 bases and V 5 bases, and 6 bases lay outside the gene matches. The V gene's germline CDR1 is SGHTA and CDR2 FQGNSA. The CDR3 reads CASSDRDRSSYEQYF. DNA of the CDR3: TGTGCCAGCAGCGACCGGGACAGGAGCTCCTACGAGCAGTACTTC.

The rearrangement joins TRBV9 to TRBJ1-1; D possibly corresponds to TRBD1 (6 bases). From germline, CDR1 is SGDLS and CDR2 YYNGEE. The V end was cut by 3 bases, the J end by 11 bases, with 32 bases between. CDR3 length equals 18 residues. The CDR3 reads CASSAFRRRDVLGHGAFF. The CDR3 DNA reads as TGTGCCAGCAGCGCCTTCCGGCGGAGAGATGTTTTGGGACATGGGGCTTTCTTT.

V is TRBV3-1 (or the pseudogene TRBV3-2) and J is TRBJ1-6, with D hard to call. With 6 bases removed from V and 6 bases from J, the gap between germline ends came to 9 bases. Germline-derived CDR1 and CDR2 are LGHDT and YNNKEL (reference sequence). The CDR3 has 13 amino acids. CDR3 amino acids: CASRRGSNSPLHF. The DNA for the CDR3 is TGTGCCAGCAGACGGGGTAGTAATTCACCCCTCCACTTT.

The gene calls are TRBV5-1 and TRBJ2-1; D is perhaps TRBD2 (5 bases). Germline values: CDR1 SGHRS, CDR2 YFSETQ. The length of the CDR3 is 14 residues. Trimming removed 10 bases at V and 7 bases at J, with 21 bases between. The CDR3 nucleotides are TGCGCCTCCCGCCGCCCTGAACGGGGAAATGAGCAGTTCTTC. Its protein is CASRRPERGNEQFF.

The chain is built from TRBV4-1 and TRBJ1-1; D gene ambiguous. This CDR3 spans 18 amino acids. The germline gives CDR1 MGHRA, CDR2 YSYEKL. V lost 0 bases and J lost 0, with 17 bases in between. The CDR3 nucleotides are TGCGCCAGCAGCCAAGATCCTCCGGGATACGCCATGAACACTGAAGCTTTCTTT. Protein product: CASSQDPPGYAMNTEAFF.

This clone occurred once. The genes are TRBV10-1 and TRBJ2-7; D call uncertain. CDR1 WNHNN and CDR2 SYGVQD come from the germline V gene (reference sequence). There are 13 residues in the CDR3. V lost 5 bases and J lost 6, with 14 bases in between. The CDR3 sequence: CASSPSGPGEQYF. DNA for the CDR3: TGCGCCAGCAGTCCCAGTGGCCCTGGCGAGCAGTACTTC.

CDR3 sequence reads: CASSIRREKLFF. The CDR3 nucleotides read TGTGCCAGCAGTATACGCAGAGAAAAACTGTTTTTT. The chain recombines TRBV28 with TRBJ1-4; no clear D. The CDR3 spans 12 residues. The germline V gene encodes CDR1 MDHEN and CDR2 SYDVKM. Trimming pared 5 bases from V and 8 bases from J, leaving 9 bases between.

The rearrangement uses TRBV6-1 and TRBJ1-1; the D is unclear. Germline V lookup: CDR1 MNHNS, CDR2 SASEGT. Between the trimmed V and J ends, which lost 3 bases and 7 bases, there was a span of 15 bases. This CDR3 region has 14 residues. The CDR3 loop reads CASSDRRKAYEAFF. DNA of the CDR3: TGTGCCAGCAGTGATCGACGTAAGGCATATGAAGCTTTCTTT.

The chain combines TRBV6-2 or TRBV6-3 with TRBJ1-4; TRBD1 might be the D (6 bases). Per the germline V gene, CDR1 is MNHEY and CDR2 is SVGEGT. V lost 5 bases and J 6 bases, leaving 16 bases between the germline ends. The CDR3 is 15 amino acids. The CDR3 DNA sequence: TGTGCCAGCAGTAAGATCGGGGGCTCGGATGAAAAACTGTTTTTT. Amino acid sequence: CASSKIGGSDEKLFF.

For the CDR3, the DNA is TGTGCCAGCAGCCACGGGGCGGGCTATGGCTACACCTTC. It is translated as CASSHGAGYGYTF. V usage is TRBV3-1 (or the pseudogene TRBV3-2) and J usage is TRBJ1-2; the D gene is possibly TRBD1 (5 bases). The germline CDR1 and CDR2 sequences are LGHDT and YNNKEL (reference sequence). This CDR3 is built from 13 residues. Trimming cost V 3 bases and J 4 bases, with 9 bases left between them.

For this clone: This sample includes further DNA sequences coding for the same CDR3. The rearrangement joins TRBV18 to TRBJ1-1; 7 bases are shared with TRBD1. CDR1 KGHSH and CDR2 LQKENI come from the germline V gene. V lost 3 bases to trimming and J lost 1 base; unmatched junction nucleotides: 2. The CDR3 runs 14 residues. The DNA of the CDR3 is TGTGCCAGCTCACCGGGGACAGAGAACACTGAAGCTTTCTTT. This sequence encodes CASSPGTENTEAFF.

This clone was detected once. The rearrangement links TRBV24-1 to TRBJ2-7, with a possible D match to TRBD1 (6 bases). The germline gives CDR1 KGHDR, CDR2 SFDVKD. V was cut by 6 bases and J by 5 bases, with 10 bases left in between. This CDR3 has 12 residues. Here the CDR3 DNA reads TGTGCCACCAGTAGGCAGGGGAACGAGCAGTACTTC. Translation: CATSRQGNEQYF.

The chain employs TRBV5-1 and TRBJ2-1; D not resolved. CDR3 length equals 16 residues. V lost 0 bases and J lost 4, with 14 bases in between. Germline V gene lookup returns CDR1 SGHRS and CDR2 YFSETQ. The CDR3 sequence is CASSLVAAAQYNEQFF. The DNA for the CDR3 is TGCGCCAGCAGCTTGGTGGCCGCTGCCCAGTACAATGAGCAGTTCTTC.

The chain combines TRBV7-2 with TRBJ2-3; 9 nucleotides match TRBD1. The J segment lost 4 bases and the V segment lost 6 bases, leaving 5 bases of the junction unmatched. Germline V gene data show CDR1 as SGHTA and CDR2 as FQGNSA. CDR3 size: 14 residues. CDR3 loop: CASSPDRGADTQYF. CDR3 sequence (DNA): TGTGCCAGCAGTCCGGACAGGGGAGCAGATACGCAGTATTTT.

By share, this clone counts as medium-sized. The chain combines TRBV15 with TRBJ1-5; TRBD1 is a possible D gene (6 bases). CDR3 length: 13 amino acids. Germline lookup yields CDR1 LNHNV and CDR2 YYDKDF (reference sequence). Trimming removed 7 bases at V and 5 bases at J, with 12 bases between. CDR3 region: CATNVGAHQPQHF. CDR3 nucleotides: TGTGCCACCAACGTGGGGGCACATCAGCCCCAGCATTTT.

J is TRBJ1-5 and V is TRBV6-1; D is ambiguous. Germline values: CDR1 MNHNS, CDR2 SASEGT. The CDR3 is 14 residues long. Trimming pared 3 bases from V and 5 bases from J, leaving 11 bases between. The CDR3 loop reads CASSDRELHQPQHF. CDR3 in DNA: TGTGCCAGCAGTGACCGGGAACTCCATCAGCCCCAGCATTTT.

The chain employs TRBV25-1 and TRBJ2-7; 7 nucleotides agree with TRBD1. V was clipped by 5 bases and J by 0 bases; unmatched bases: 13. The CDR3 has 17 amino acids. Germline V gene lookup returns CDR1 MGHDK and CDR2 SYGVNS. The CDR3 DNA is TGTGCCAGCAGTCCTCTCTCCGGGACAGAATTCTCCTACGAGCAGTACTTC. Its translation is CASSPLSGTEFSYEQYF.

The chain uses TRBV2 and TRBJ2-1; 10 nucleotides match TRBD2. Germline V gene lookup returns CDR1 SNHLY and CDR2 FYNNEI. The CDR3 is made up of 15 amino acids. The ends lost 4 bases at V and 2 bases at J; junction bases unmatched: 2. The CDR3 sequence is CASSVLAGAYNEQFF. CDR3 in DNA: TGTGCCAGCAGTGTTCTAGCGGGAGCCTACAATGAGCAGTTCTTC. The variable domain in full, with the rest retrieved from reference TRBV2 and TRBJ2-1, is EPEVTQTPSHQVTQMGQEVILRCVPISNHLYFYWYRQILGQKVEFLVSFYNNEISEKSEIFDDQFSVERPDGSNFTLKIRSTKLEDSAMYFCASSVLAGAYNEQFFGPGTRLTVL.

The V gene is TRBV4-2, the J gene TRBJ2-6; no firm D call. Trimming cost V 1 base and J 0 bases, with 19 bases left between them. The CDR3 has 20 amino acids. The germline V gene has CDR1 LGHNA and CDR2 YNFKEQ. In DNA form, the CDR3 reads TGTGCCAGCAGCCAAGGAACCATGGAGACACCCTACTCTGGGGCCAACGTCCTGACTTTC. Its protein product is CASSQGTMETPYSGANVLTF.

The chain carries TRBV18 and TRBJ1-2; perhaps TRBD1 as D (5 bases). V lost 8 bases, J lost 2 bases, and 18 bases lay in between. Germline assignment: CDR1 KGHSH and CDR2 LQKENI. This CDR3 comprises 15 residues. CDR3 loop: CASEDLGRGNYGYTF. The CDR3 nucleotides read TGTGCCAGCGAGGATCTCGGACGGGGGAACTATGGCTACACCTTC.

This clone was found once. The J gene is TRBJ1-2, the V gene TRBV10-2, with 7 bases that match TRBD1. The junction had 4 bases not matched to a gene; V was cut back by 8 bases and J by 4 bases. Per germline, CDR1 WSHSY and CDR2 SAAADI. This CDR3 contains 12 residues. The DNA for the CDR3 is TGCGCCAGCCTCCGGGACAGCTATGGCTACACCTTC. Translation: CASLRDSYGYTF.

The chain employs TRBV30 and TRBJ2-1; TRBD2 matches at 9 bases. Germline CDR1 is GTSNPN and CDR2 is SVGIG (reference sequence). The CDR3 extends over 13 amino acids. Trimming took 0 bases from V and 7 from J; bases not matched to a gene: 1. The CDR3 sequence is CAWSVLAGNEQFF. CDR3 nucleotide sequence: TGTGCCTGGAGTGTACTAGCGGGTAATGAGCAGTTCTTC.

The genes are TRBV30 and TRBJ2-7, with a tentative D call TRBD2 (6 bases). The germline V gene has CDR1 GTSNPN and CDR2 SVGIG (reference sequence). The CDR3 loop spans 13 amino acids. Trimming removed 1 base at V and 5 bases at J, with 12 bases between. In DNA form, the CDR3 reads TGTGCCTGGAGTGCAAATAGCGGCCACGAGCAGTACTTC. Translating it yields CAWSANSGHEQYF.